The 5 T cell receptor beta chains listed next were all sequenced from one sample in a study of T-cell memory formation after mild COVID-19. TCRdb ran MiXCR on the 5' RACE reads and lists one entry per CDR3 protein. The sample lists about 110,000 distinct CDR3 sequences; over 15% were seen once. Sequenced sample: PBMCs or a T cell subset sorted from them (not recorded which). Source of these receptors: an adult woman who had mild COVID-19 (a few samples of this study predate the infection). Cell type and time point are not known.

The chain couples TRBV19 to TRBJ1-2; D call uncertain. Germline V lookup: CDR1 LNHDA, CDR2 SQIVND (reference sequence). The CDR3 runs 13 residues. Trimming stripped 11 bases from V and 2 bases from J, with 15 bases between. The CDR3 region has the DNA TGTGCCCTATCGCGGCTGGAGAACTATGGCTACACCTTC. It is translated as CALSRLENYGYTF.

The genes are TRBV2 and TRBJ2-2, with TRBD1 matching over 11 bases. CDR1 is SNHLY, CDR2 FYNNEI, per germline. This CDR3 has 18 amino acids. V gave up 3 bases and J gave up 4 bases; unmatched junction bases: 10. The CDR3 spells CASSDLPPGQGVTGELFF. CDR3 nucleotide sequence: TGTGCCAGCAGTGACCTGCCTCCGGGACAGGGGGTCACCGGGGAGCTGTTTTTT.

The table lists this clonotype with a few counts. The genes are TRBV4-1 and TRBJ1-1; the D gene is possibly TRBD1 (5 bases). The CDR3 runs 16 residues. CDR1 MGHRA and CDR2 YSYEKL come from the germline V gene. The V and J ends lost 3 bases and 5 bases respectively, with 19 bases between them. CDR3 region: CASSQSGQGPVTEAFF. The DNA of the CDR3 is TGCGCCAGCAGCCAGTCCGGACAAGGACCGGTGACTGAAGCTTTCTTT.

The chain joins TRBV6-1 to TRBJ2-1; no reliable D call. The CDR3 consists of 15 residues. Germline V gene sequence: CDR1 MNHNS, CDR2 SASEGT. V gave up 2 bases and J gave up 2 bases, with 10 bases separating them. The CDR3 here is CASSEPSVPYNEQFF. CDR3 bases: TGTGCCAGCAGTGAACCTAGTGTCCCCTACAATGAGCAGTTCTTC.

DNA for the CDR3: TGCAGCACCCGGGAGTTCCAAGAGACCCAGTACTTC. The encoded protein is CSTREFQETQYF. V usage is TRBV29-1 and J usage is TRBJ2-5; tentatively, D is TRBD2 (6 bases). This CDR3 has 12 residues. V lost 8 bases and J 1 base, leaving 11 bases between the germline ends. The germline V gene encodes CDR1 SQVTM and CDR2 ANQGSEA.